This TCR beta chain was found in a study of neoadjuvant anti-PD-1 for oral cavity cancer. Repertoires were generated with immunoSEQ multiplex PCR, while TCRdb's copy carries only in-frame clones and drops some. The sample yields nearly 15,000 clones, about 34% seen once. The sample's time point: after neoadjuvant nivolumab, at surgical resection. The receptor's source is a person aged 40 to 85 with oral cavity squamous cell carcinoma. This sample comprised tumor tissue, obtained after nivolumab (anti-PD-1) treatment.

The CDR3 here is CASSPYRVFEQYF. CDR3 sequence (DNA): TGTGCCAGCAGCCCCTACAGGGTTTTCGAGCAGTACTTC. This chain links TRBV11-2 with TRBJ2-7; a possible D gene is TRBD1 (6 bases). V was trimmed by 5 bases and J by 6 bases, leaving 14 bases between them. The CDR3 extends over 13 amino acids. Germline V gives CDR1 SGHAT, CDR2 FQNNGV.